Each of the 9 T cell receptor beta chains below was sequenced from the same sample in a study of T cell responses to AZD1222 COVID-19 vaccine. Assay: immunoSEQ multiplex PCR; the TCRdb copy retains only in-frame clones and omits some. The table lists approximately 130,000 clones, roughly 86% of them singletons. The material sequenced was peripheral blood, taken 28 days after the second AZD1222 dose. These receptors all stem from an adult who received the AZD1222 COVID-19 vaccine.

The genes are TRBV6-4 and TRBJ1-5; D is perhaps TRBD1 (6 bases). V was clipped by 5 bases and J by 1 base, with 6 bases between them. Germline values: CDR1 MRHNA, CDR2 SNTAGT. The CDR3 has 13 residues. This CDR3 is CASSQGSNQPQHF. CDR3 nucleotide sequence: TGTGCCAGCAGTCAGGGGAGCAATCAGCCCCAGCATTTT.

Only one count was recorded for this clone. This chain joins TRBV29-1 and TRBJ1-1; a weak D match, TRBD1 (6 bases). CDR3 size: 13 residues. Germline CDR1 and CDR2: SQVTM and ANQGSEA. V lost 5 bases and J lost 1, with 11 bases in between. The CDR3 protein is CSVSQGRNTEAFF. In DNA, the CDR3 is TGCAGCGTTTCACAGGGAAGGAACACTGAAGCTTTCTTT. The full variable domain, completed using reference TRBV29-1 and TRBJ1-1, is SAVISQKPSRDICQRGTSLTIQCQVDSQVTMMFWYRQQPGQSLTLIATANQGSEATYESGFVIDKFPISRPNLTFSTLTVSNMSPEDSSIYLCSVSQGRNTEAFFGQGTRLTVV.

The chain is built from TRBV7-8 and TRBJ2-1; perhaps D is TRBD1 or TRBD2 (5 bases each). Trimming removed 5 bases from V and 3 bases from J, with 14 bases in between. The CDR3 runs 15 residues. Germline CDR1 and CDR2: SGHVS and FQNEAQ. In DNA form, the CDR3 reads TGTGCCAGCAGCCTTTCGGGACCTGGCTACAATGAGCAGTTCTTC. Translated, it gives CASSLSGPGYNEQFF.

The rearrangement links TRBV27 to TRBJ1-1, with 8 bases that match TRBD1. The germline gives CDR1 MNHEY, CDR2 SMNVEV (reference sequence). This CDR3 contains 13 residues. V dropped 3 bases and J dropped 6; count of bases not matched to a gene: 3. The CDR3 reads CASSFQGASEAFF. CDR3 coding DNA: TGTGCCAGCAGTTTTCAGGGGGCCTCTGAAGCTTTCTTT.

This chain joins TRBV9 and TRBJ2-2, with a tentative D call TRBD1 (5 bases). CDR1 is SGDLS, CDR2 YYNGEE, per germline. The CDR3 is 13 amino acids. Trimming removed 0 bases at V and 7 bases at J, with 7 bases between. CDR3 nucleotide sequence: TGTGCCAGCAGCGTAGAGGGGTTCGGGGAGCTGTTTTTT. Translation gives CASSVEGFGELFF.

The V gene is TRBV7-9, the J gene TRBJ1-1; no reliable D call. CDR1 and CDR2 (germline): SEHNR, FQNEAQ (reference sequence). This CDR3 is built from 13 residues. The V end was cut by 6 bases, the J end by 0 bases, with 8 bases between. The CDR3 nucleotides read TGTGCCAGCAGGAAGGGTATGAACACTGAAGCTTTCTTT. Its translation is CASRKGMNTEAFF.

The chain couples TRBV11-2 to TRBJ1-4; 7 bases are a match to TRBD1. This CDR3 region has 13 residues. CDR1 is SGHAT, CDR2 FQNNGV, per germline. The V segment lost 5 bases and the J segment 8 bases; nucleotides outside the gene matches: 5. CDR3 amino acids: CASSPLQGEKLFF. CDR3 coding DNA: TGTGCCAGCAGCCCGCTACAGGGGGAAAAACTGTTTTTT.

The chain is built from TRBV19 and TRBJ1-4; D not resolved. The CDR3 is made up of 16 amino acids. Trimming left V 5 bases short and J 7 bases short, with 20 bases between. In germline, CDR1 is LNHDA, CDR2 SQIVND (reference sequence). The CDR3 loop reads CASSPASGIQTEKLFF. The DNA of the CDR3 is TGTGCCAGTAGTCCCGCGAGTGGAATCCAGACTGAAAAACTGTTTTTT.

The chain carries TRBV3-1 (or the pseudogene TRBV3-2) and TRBJ2-7, with 12 bases matching TRBD2. V shed 3 bases and J 3 bases; nucleotides not matched to a gene: 6. Germline V gives CDR1 LGHDT, CDR2 YNNKEL (reference sequence). The CDR3 has 16 amino acids. CDR3 loop: CASSQGTSGGLYEQYF. CDR3 DNA: TGTGCCAGCAGCCAGGGAACTAGCGGGGGGCTCTACGAGCAGTACTTC.